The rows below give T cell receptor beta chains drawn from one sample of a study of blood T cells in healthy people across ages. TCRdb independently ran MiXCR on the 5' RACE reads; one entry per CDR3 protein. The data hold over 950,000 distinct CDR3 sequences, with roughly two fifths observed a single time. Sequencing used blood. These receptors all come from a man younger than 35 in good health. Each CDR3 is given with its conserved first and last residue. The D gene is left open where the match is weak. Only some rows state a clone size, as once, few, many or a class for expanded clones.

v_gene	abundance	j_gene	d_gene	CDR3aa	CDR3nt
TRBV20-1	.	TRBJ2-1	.	CSADPSPGAYNEQFF	TGCAGTGCGGATCCTTCCCCGGGAGCCTACAATGAGCAGTTCTTC
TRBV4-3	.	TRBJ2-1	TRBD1	CASSRATGNEQFF	TGCGCCAGCAGCCGGGCGACAGGGAATGAGCAGTTCTTC
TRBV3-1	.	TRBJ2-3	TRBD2	CASSQEVAGGQDTQYF	TGTGCCAGCAGCCAAGAAGTAGCGGGGGGGCAAGATACGCAGTATTTT
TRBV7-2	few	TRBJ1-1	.	CASSSIPGYTEAFF	TGTGCCAGCAGCTCAATACCAGGGTACACTGAAGCTTTCTTT
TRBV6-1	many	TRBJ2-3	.	CASSVQGVDTQYF	TGTGCCAGCAGTGTACAGGGAGTAGATACGCAGTATTTT
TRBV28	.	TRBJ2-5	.	CATTDLETQYF	TGTGCCACCACGGATTTAGAGACCCAGTACTTC
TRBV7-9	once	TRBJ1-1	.	CASSLDGGMTEAFF	TGTGCCAGCAGCTTAGATGGGGGGATGACTGAAGCTTTCTTT
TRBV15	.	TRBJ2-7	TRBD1	CATSQYRDRVIRYNEQYF	TGTGCCACCAGCCAGTACCGGGACAGGGTCATACGCTACAATGAGCAGTACTTC
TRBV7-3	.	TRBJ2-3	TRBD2	CASSATSGGIDTQYF	TGTGCCAGCAGTGCGACTAGCGGGGGGATAGATACGCAGTATTTT
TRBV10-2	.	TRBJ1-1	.	CASRDGQSPVAEAFF	TGCGCCAGCAGGGACGGACAGTCTCCTGTTGCTGAAGCTTTCTTT
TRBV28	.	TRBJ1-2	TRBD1	CASSSFVENRGLLNGYTF	TGTGCCAGCAGTTCCTTCGTCGAGAACAGGGGGCTTCTTAATGGCTACACCTTC
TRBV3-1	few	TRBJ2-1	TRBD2	CASSPPSGGANEQFF	TGTGCCAGCAGCCCCCCCAGCGGGGGGGCTAATGAGCAGTTCTTC
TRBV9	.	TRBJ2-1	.	CASSARGDNEQFF	TGTGCCAGCAGCGCAAGGGGAGACAATGAGCAGTTCTTC
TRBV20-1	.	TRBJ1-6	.	CSAKTSDSPLHF	TGCAGTGCAAAGACGAGCGACTCACCCCTCCACTTT
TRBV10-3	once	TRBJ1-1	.	CAISVGGGGNAEAFF	TGTGCCATCTCCGTGGGGGGCGGGGGTAACGCTGAAGCTTTCTTT
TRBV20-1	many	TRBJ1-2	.	CSARAGGYGYTF	TGCAGTGCTAGGGCCGGGGGCTATGGCTACACCTTC
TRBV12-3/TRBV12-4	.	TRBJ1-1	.	CASSLEGLGTKAFF	TGTGCCAGCAGTTTAGAGGGGCTTGGGACTAAAGCTTTCTTT
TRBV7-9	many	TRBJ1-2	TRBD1	CASSFEDRAKKPNYGYTF	TGTGCCAGCAGCTTCGAAGACAGGGCCAAAAAACCTAACTATGGCTACACCTTC
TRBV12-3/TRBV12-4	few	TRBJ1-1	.	CASRGTGSMNTEAFF	TGTGCCAGCAGGGGAACAGGGAGCATGAACACTGAAGCTTTCTTT
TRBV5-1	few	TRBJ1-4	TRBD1	CASSIPTGARGDEKLFF	TGCGCCAGCAGCATTCCAACAGGGGCTAGGGGTGATGAAAAACTGTTTTTT
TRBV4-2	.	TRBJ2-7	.	CASSQDPHGGGNEQYF	TGTGCCAGCAGCCAAGATCCCCACGGGGGAGGTAATGAGCAGTACTTC
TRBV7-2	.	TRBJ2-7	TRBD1	CASSLDRDSYEQYF	TGTGCCAGCAGCTTGGACAGGGACTCCTACGAGCAGTACTTC
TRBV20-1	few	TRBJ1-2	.	CSARRGPYGYTF	TGCAGTGCCAGGCGGGGCCCCTATGGCTACACCTTC
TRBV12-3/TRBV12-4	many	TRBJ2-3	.	CASTQSVADTQYF	TGTGCCAGCACTCAATCAGTGGCGGATACGCAGTATTTT
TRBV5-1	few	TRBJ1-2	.	CASSVDRTTYGYTF	TGCGCCAGCAGCGTAGACAGGACAACCTATGGCTACACCTTC
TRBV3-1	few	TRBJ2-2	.	CASSQGSNTGELFF	TGTGCCAGCAGCCAAGGGTCCAACACCGGGGAGCTGTTTTTT
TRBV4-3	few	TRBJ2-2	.	CASSQTQGGELFF	TGCGCCAGCAGCCAAACACAGGGCGGGGAGCTGTTTTTT
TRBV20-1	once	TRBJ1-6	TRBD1	CSARTGASPLHF	TGCAGTGCCAGGACAGGGGCTTCACCCCTCCACTTT
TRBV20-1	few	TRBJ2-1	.	CSARGPLGSNEQFF	TGCAGTGCTAGAGGTCCCCTAGGGTCCAATGAGCAGTTCTTC
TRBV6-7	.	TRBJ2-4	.	CAPRIGLAKNIQYF	TGTGCCCCCCGTATAGGACTAGCCAAAAACATTCAGTACTTC
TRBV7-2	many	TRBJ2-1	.	CASSPLADHNNEQFF	TGTGCCAGCAGCCCCCTCGCGGATCACAACAATGAGCAGTTCTTC
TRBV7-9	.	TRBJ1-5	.	CASSSGWGNQPQHF	TGTGCCAGCAGCTCGGGTTGGGGCAATCAGCCCCAGCATTTT
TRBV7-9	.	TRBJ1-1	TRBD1	CASSPQTGGLSEAFF	TGTGCCAGCAGCCCACAGACAGGGGGATTGAGTGAAGCTTTCTTT
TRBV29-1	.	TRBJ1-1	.	CSVEVVARENTEAFF	TGCAGCGTTGAAGTCGTTGCCAGGGAGAACACTGAAGCTTTCTTT
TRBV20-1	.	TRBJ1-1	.	CSARDGGQGHTEAFF	TGCAGTGCTAGAGATGGGGGGCAGGGGCACACTGAAGCTTTCTTT
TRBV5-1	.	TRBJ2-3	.	CASSSEGAWLADTQYF	TGCGCCAGCAGCTCCGAAGGCGCTTGGTTGGCAGATACGCAGTATTTT
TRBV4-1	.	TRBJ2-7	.	CASSQAGEASEQYF	TGCGCCAGCAGCCAAGCAGGGGAAGCAAGCGAGCAGTACTTC
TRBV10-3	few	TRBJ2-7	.	CAIPPTGVGEQYF	TGTGCCATCCCTCCGACGGGGGTAGGCGAGCAGTACTTC
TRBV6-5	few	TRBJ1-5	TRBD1	CASSSNRGLGQPQHF	TGTGCCAGCAGTTCGAACAGGGGGCTTGGTCAGCCCCAGCATTTT
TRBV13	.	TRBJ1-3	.	CASSPRGAAGNTIYF	TGTGCCAGCAGCCCCCGAGGAGCCGCTGGAAACACCATATATTTT
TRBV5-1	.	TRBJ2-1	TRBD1	CASHPDRGLGNEQFF	TGCGCCAGCCACCCAGACAGGGGTCTGGGGAATGAGCAGTTCTTC
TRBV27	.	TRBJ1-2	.	CASSLSGLTGYGYTF	TGTGCCAGCAGTTTATCGGGATTGACAGGCTATGGCTACACCTTC
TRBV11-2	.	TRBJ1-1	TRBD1	CASSQGQGVGSGFF	TGTGCCAGCAGCCAAGGACAGGGGGTTGGTAGCGGTTTCTTT